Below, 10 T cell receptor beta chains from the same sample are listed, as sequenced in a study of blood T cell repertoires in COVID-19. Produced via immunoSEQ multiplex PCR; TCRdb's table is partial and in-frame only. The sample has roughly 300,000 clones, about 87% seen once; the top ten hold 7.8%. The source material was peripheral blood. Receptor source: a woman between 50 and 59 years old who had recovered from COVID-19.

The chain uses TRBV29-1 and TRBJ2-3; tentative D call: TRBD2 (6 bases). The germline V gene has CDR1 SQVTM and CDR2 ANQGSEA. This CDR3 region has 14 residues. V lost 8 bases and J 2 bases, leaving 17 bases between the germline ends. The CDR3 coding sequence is TGCAGCATCCAAGGGACTTCCCTCACAGATACGCAGTATTTT. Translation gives CSIQGTSLTDTQYF.

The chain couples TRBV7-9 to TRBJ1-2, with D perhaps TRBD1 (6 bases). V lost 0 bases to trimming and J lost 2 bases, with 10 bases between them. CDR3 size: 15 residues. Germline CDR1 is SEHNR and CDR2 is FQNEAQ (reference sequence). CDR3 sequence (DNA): TGTGCCAGCAGCTTAGCAACCGGACAGAACTATGGCTACACCTTC. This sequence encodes CASSLATGQNYGYTF.

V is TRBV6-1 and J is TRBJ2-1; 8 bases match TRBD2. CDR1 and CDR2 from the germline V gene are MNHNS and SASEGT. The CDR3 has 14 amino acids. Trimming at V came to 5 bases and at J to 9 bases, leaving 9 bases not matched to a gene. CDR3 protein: CASSSSGRIGEQFF. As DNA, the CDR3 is TGTGCCAGCAGTTCAAGCGGGAGAATAGGTGAGCAGTTCTTC.

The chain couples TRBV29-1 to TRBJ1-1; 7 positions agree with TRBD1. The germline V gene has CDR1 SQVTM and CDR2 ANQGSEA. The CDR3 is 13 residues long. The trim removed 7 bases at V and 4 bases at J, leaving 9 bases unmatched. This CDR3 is CSGRQGGGTEAFF. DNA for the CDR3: TGCAGCGGGCGACAGGGAGGTGGCACTGAAGCTTTCTTT.

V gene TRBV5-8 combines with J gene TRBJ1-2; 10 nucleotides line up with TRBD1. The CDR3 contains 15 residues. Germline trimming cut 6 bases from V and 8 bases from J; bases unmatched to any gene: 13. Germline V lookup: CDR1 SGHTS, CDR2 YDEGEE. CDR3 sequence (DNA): TGTGCCAGCAACCTCCCGGGACAGGGGAGGTCGGGCTACACCTTC. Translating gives CASNLPGQGRSGYTF.

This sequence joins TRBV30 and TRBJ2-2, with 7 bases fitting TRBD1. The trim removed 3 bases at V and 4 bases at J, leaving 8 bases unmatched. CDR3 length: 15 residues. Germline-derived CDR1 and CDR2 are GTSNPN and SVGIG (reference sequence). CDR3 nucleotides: TGTGCCTGGAGGGGACCGGGACAGCGCACCGGGGAGCTGTTTTTT. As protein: CAWRGPGQRTGELFF.

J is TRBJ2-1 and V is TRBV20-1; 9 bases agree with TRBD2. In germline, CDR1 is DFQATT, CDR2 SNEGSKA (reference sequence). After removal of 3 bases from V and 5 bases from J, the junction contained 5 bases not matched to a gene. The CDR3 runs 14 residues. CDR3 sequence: CSASRREGNNEQFF. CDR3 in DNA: TGCAGTGCTAGTAGGCGGGAGGGGAACAATGAGCAGTTCTTC.

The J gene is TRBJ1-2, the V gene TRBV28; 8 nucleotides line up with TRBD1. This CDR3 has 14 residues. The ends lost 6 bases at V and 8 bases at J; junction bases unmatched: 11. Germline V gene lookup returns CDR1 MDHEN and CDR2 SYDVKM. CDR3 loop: CASSSTTGARGYTF. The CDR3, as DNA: TGTGCCAGCAGCTCAACGACAGGGGCGAGAGGCTACACCTTC.

The CDR3 sequence is CASSFDAAGMNEKLFF. CDR3 sequence (DNA): TGCGCCAGCAGCTTTGACGCGGCAGGGATGAACGAAAAACTGTTTTTT. The V and J genes are TRBV5-1 and TRBJ1-4; D is perhaps TRBD1 (5 bases). V lost 2 bases and J 8 bases, leaving 19 bases between the germline ends. The germline CDR1 and CDR2 sequences are SGHRS and YFSETQ. The CDR3 sequence is 16 residues long.

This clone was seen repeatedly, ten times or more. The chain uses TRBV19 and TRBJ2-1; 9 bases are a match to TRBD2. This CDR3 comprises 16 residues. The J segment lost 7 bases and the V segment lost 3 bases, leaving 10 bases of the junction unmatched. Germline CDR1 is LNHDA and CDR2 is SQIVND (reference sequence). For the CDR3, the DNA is TGTGCCAGTAGTATTAATAGCGGGGGATGGGATAATGAGCAGTTCTTC. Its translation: CASSINSGGWDNEQFF.